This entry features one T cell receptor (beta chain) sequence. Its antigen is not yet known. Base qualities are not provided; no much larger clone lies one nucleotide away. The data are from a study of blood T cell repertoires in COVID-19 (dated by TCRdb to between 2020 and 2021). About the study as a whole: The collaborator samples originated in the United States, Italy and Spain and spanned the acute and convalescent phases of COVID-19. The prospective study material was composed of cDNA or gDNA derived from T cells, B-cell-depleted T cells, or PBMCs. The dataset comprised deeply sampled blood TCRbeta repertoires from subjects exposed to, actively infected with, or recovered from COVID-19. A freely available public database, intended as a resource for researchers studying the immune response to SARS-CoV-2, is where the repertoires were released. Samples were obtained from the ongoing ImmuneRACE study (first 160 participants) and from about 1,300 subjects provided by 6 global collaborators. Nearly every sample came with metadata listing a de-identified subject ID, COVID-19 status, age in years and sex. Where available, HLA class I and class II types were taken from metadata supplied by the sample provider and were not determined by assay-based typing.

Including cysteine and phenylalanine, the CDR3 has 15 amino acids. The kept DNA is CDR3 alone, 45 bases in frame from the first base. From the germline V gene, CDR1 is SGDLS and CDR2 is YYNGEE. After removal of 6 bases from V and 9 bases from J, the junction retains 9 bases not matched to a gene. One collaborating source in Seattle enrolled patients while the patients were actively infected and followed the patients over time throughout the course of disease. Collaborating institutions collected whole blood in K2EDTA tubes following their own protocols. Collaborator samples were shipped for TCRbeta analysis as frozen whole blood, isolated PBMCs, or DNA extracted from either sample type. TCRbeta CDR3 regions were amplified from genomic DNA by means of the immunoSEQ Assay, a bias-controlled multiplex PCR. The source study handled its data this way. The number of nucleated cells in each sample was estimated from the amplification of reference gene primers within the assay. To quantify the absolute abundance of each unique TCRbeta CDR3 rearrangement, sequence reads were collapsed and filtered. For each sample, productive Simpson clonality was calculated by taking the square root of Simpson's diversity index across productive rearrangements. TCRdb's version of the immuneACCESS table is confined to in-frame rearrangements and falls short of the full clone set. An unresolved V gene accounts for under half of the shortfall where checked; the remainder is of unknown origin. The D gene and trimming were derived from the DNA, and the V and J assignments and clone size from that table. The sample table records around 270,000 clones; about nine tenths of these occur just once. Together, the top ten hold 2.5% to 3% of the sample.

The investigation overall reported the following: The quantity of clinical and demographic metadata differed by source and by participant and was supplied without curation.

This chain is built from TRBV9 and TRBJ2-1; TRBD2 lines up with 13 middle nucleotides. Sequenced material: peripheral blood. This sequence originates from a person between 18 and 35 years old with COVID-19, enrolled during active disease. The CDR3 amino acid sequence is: CASTFGTSGVGEQFF. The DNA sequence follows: TGTGCCAGCACCTTCGGGACTAGCGGGGTCGGTGAGCAGTTCTTC.